The clone carrying this TCR beta chain appeared once. This entry comes from a study of CD8+ T cells in alopecia areata. Extracted from the samples, RNA was reverse transcribed into cDNA to serve as the sequencing template. Sequenced by immunoSEQ multiplex PCR; TCRdb stores in-frame clones only, minus some. The data show over 90,000 clones, under 90% seen once. This CDR3 is built from 15 residues. Looked up from germline, CDR1 is SGDLS and CDR2 is YYNGEE. The V gene end was trimmed by 0 bases and the J gene end by 7 bases; junction bases not matched to a gene: 7. Treatment here: oral pan-JAK inhibitor, 5-10 mg twice daily. Patients with alopecia areata provided lesional scalp punch biopsies as well as peripheral blood.

The V call is TRBV9, the J call TRBJ2-7; TRBD2 agrees at 10 bases. The sequence derives from a human donor with alopecia areata. The sequencing used CD8+ T cells sorted from blood, collected at approximately week 31, from a patient treated with tofacitinib. The CDR3 region is CASSVASGRALEQYF. Here the CDR3 DNA reads TGTGCCAGCAGCGTAGCCAGCGGGAGGGCTCTTGAGCAGTACTTC.